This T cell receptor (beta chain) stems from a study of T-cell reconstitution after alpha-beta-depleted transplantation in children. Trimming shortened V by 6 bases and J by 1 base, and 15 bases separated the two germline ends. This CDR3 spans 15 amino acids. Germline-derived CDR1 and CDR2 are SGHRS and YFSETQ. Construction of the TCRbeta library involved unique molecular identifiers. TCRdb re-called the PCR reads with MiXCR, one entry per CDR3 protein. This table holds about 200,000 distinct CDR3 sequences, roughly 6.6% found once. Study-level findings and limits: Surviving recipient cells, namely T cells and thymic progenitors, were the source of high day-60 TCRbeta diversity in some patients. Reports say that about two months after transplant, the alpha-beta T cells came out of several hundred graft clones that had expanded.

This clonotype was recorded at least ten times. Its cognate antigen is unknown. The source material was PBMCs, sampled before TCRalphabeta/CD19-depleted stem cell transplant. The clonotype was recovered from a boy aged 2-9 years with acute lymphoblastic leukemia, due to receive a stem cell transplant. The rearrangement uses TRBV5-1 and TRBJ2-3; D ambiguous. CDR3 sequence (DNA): TGCGCCAGCATGGAGCAAGATTCGCGCACAGATACGCAGTATTTT. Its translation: CASMEQDSRTDTQYF. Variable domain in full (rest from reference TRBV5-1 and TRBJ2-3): KAGVTQTPRYLIKTRGQQVTLSCSPISGHRSVSWYQQTPGQGLQFLFEYFSETQRNKGNFPGRFSGRQFSNSRSEMNVSTLELGDSALYLCASMEQDSRTDTQYFGPGTRLTVL.